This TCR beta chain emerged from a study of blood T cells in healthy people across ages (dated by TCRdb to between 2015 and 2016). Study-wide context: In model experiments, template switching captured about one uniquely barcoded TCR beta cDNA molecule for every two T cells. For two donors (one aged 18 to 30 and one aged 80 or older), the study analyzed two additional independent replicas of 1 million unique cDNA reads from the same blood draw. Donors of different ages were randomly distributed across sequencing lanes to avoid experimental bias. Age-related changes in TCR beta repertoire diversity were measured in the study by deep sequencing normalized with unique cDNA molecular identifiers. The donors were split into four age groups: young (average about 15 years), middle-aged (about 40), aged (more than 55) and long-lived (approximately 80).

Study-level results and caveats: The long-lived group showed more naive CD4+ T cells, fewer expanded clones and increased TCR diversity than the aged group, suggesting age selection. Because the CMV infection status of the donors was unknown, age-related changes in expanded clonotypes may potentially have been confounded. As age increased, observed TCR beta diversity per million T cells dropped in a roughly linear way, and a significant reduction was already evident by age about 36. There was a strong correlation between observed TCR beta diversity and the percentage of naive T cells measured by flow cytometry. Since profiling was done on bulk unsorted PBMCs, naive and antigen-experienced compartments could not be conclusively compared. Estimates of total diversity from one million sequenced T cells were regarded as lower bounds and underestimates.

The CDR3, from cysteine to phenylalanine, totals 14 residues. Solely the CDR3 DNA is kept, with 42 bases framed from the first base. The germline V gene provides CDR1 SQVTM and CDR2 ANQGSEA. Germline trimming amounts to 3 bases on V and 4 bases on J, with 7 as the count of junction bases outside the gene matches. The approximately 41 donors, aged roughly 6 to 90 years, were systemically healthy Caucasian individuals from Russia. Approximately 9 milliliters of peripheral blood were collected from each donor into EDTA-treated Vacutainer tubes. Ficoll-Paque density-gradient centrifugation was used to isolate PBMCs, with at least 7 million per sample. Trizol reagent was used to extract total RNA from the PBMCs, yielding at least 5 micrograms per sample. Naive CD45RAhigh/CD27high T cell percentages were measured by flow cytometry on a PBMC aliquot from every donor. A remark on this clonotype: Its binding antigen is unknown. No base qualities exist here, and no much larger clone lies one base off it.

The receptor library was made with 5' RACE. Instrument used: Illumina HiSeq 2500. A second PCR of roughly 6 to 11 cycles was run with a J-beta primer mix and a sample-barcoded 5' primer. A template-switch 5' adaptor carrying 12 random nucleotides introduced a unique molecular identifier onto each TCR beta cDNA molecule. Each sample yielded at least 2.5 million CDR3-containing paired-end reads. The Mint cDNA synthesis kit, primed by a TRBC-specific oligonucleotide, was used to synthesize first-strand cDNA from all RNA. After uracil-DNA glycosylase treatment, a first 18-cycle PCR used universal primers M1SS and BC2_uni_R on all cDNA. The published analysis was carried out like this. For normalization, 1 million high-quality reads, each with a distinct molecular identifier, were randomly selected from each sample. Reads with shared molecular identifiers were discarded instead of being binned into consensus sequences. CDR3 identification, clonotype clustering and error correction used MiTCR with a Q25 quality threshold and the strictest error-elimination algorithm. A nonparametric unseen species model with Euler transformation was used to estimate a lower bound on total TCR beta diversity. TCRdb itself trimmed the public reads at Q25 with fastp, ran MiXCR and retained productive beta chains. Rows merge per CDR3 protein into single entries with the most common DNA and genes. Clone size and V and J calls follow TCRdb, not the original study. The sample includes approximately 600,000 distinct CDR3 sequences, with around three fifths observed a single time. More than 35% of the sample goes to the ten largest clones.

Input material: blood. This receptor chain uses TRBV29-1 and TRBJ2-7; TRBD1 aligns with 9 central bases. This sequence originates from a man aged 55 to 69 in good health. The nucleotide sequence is TGCAGCGTTGACCTTACTGGACAGGGGTACGAGCAGTACTTC. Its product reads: CSVDLTGQGYEQYF.